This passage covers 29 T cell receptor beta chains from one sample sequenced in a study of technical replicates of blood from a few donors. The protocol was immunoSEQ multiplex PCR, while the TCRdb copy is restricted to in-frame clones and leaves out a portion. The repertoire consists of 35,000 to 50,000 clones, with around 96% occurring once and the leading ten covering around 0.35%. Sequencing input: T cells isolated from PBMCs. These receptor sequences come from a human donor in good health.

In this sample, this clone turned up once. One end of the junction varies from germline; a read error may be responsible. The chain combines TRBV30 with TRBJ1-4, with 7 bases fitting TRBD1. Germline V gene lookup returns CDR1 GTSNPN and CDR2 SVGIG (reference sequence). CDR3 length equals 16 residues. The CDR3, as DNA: TGTGCCTGGACCGGAGGGCCCGGGACAGTTAATGAAAAACTATTTTTT. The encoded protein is CAWTGGPGTVNEKLFF.

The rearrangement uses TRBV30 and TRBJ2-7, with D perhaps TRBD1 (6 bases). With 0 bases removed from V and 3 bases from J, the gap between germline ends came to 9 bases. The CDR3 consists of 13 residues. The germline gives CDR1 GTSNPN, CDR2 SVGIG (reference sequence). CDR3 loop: CAWSVGDNYEQYF. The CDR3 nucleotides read TGTGCCTGGAGTGTAGGGGACAACTACGAGCAGTACTTC.

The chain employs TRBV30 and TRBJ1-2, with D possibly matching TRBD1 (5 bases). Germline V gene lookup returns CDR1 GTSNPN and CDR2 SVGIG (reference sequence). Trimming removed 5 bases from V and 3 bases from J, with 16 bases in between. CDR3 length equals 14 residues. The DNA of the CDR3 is TGTGCCTGGTCCCCCTCCTTAGGGGACTATGGCTACACCTTC. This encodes CAWSPSLGDYGYTF.

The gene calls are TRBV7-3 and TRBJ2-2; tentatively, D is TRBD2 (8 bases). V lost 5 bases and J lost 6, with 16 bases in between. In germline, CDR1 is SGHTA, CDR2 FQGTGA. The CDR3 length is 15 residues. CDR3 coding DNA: TGTGCCAGCAGCCGACAGGGAGCGGGAGCCGGGGAGCTGTTTTTT. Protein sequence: CASSRQGAGAGELFF.

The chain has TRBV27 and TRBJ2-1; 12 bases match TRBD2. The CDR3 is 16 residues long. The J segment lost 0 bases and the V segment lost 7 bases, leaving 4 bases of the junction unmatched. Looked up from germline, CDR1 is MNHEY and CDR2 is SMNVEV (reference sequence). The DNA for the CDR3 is TGTGCCAGCAAGACTAGCGGGAGTGACTCCTACAATGAGCAGTTCTTC. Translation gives CASKTSGSDSYNEQFF.

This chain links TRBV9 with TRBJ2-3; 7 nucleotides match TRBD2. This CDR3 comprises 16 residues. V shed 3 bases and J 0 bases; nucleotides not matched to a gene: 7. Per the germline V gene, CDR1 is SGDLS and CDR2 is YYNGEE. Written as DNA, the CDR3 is TGTGCCAGCAGCGCCACCGGGACTAAAAGCACAGATACGCAGTATTTT. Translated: CASSATGTKSTDTQYF.

CDR3 residues: CASKPSGLGTDTQYF. CDR3 in DNA: TGTGCCAGCAAGCCTAGCGGGTTAGGCACAGATACGCAGTATTTT. The chain joins TRBV6-1 to TRBJ2-3; 8 bases line up with TRBD2. The CDR3 loop spans 15 amino acids. Looked up from germline, CDR1 is MNHNS and CDR2 is SASEGT. V lost 7 bases, J lost 1 base, and 7 bases stayed unmatched.

The CDR3 sequence: CSVTGTGNTIYF. The CDR3 region has the DNA TGCAGCGTGACAGGGACTGGAAACACCATATATTTT. This sequence joins TRBV29-1 and TRBJ1-3, with 7 positions matching TRBD1. The CDR3 has 12 residues. Per the germline V gene, CDR1 is SQVTM and CDR2 is ANQGSEA. V lost 6 bases and J lost 2; bases outside the gene matches: 1.

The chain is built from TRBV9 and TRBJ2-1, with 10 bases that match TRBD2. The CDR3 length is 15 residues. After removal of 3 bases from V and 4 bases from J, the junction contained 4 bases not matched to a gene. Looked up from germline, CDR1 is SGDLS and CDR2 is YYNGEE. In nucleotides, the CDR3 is TGTGCCAGCAGCGCCTCTAGCGGGAGTTACAATGAGCAGTTCTTC. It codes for CASSASSGSYNEQFF.

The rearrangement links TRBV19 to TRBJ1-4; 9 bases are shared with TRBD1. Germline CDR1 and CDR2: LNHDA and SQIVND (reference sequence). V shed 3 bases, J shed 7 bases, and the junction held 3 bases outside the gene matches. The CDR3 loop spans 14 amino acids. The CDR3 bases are TGTGCCAGTAGTATCGGACAGGGGCTTGAAAAACTGTTTTTT. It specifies CASSIGQGLEKLFF.

The CDR3 DNA is TGTGCCAGCAGTGAAGTAGAGGGGGACACTGAAGCTTTCTTT. Amino acids: CASSEVEGDTEAFF. The chain carries TRBV6-1 and TRBJ1-1, with D possibly matching TRBD1 (6 bases). Germline assignment: CDR1 MNHNS and CDR2 SASEGT. V was pared by 1 base and J by 3 bases, with 9 bases between. The CDR3 totals 14 residues.

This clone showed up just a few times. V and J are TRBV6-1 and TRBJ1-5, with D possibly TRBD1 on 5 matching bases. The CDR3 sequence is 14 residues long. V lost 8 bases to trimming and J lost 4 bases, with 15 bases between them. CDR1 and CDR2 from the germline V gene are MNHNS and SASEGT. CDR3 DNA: TGTGCCAGCTCGCGGGGGGAGGGGAATCAGCCCCAGCATTTT. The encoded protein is CASSRGEGNQPQHF.

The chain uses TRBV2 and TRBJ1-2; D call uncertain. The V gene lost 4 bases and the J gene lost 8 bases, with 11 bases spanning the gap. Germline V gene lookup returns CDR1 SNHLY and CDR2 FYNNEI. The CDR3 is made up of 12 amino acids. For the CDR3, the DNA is TGTGCCAGCAGTGGGCTGGCGGGGGGCTACACCTTC. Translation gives CASSGLAGGYTF.

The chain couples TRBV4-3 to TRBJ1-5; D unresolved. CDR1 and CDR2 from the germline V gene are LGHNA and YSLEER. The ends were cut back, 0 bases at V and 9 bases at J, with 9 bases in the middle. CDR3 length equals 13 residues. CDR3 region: CASSQDLLSPQHF. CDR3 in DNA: TGCGCCAGCAGCCAAGATCTCTTATCGCCCCAGCATTTT.

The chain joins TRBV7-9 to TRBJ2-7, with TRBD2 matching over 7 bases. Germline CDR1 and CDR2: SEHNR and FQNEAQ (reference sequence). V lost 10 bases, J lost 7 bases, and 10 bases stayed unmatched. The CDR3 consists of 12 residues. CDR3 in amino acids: CAITGGSGEQYF. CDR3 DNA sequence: TGTGCCATCACCGGCGGGAGTGGTGAGCAGTACTTC.

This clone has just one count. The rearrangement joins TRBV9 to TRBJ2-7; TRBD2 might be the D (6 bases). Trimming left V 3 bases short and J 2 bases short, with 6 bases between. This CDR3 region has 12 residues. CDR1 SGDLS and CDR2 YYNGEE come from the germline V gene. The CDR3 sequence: CASSGTTYEQYF. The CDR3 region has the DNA TGTGCCAGCAGCGGGACTACCTACGAGCAGTACTTC.

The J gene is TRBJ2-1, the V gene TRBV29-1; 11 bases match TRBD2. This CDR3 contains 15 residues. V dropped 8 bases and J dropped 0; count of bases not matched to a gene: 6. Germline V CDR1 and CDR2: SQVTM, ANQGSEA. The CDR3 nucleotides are TGCAGCACCGGACTAGCGGGCTCCTCCTACAATGAGCAGTTCTTC. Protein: CSTGLAGSSYNEQFF.

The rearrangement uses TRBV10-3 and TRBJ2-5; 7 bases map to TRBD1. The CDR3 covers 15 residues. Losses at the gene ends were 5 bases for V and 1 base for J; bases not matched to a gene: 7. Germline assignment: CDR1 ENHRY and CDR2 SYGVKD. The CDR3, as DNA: TGTGCCATCAGTAGTACAGGGGAGTCCCAAGAGACCCAGTACTTC. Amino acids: CAISSTGESQETQYF.

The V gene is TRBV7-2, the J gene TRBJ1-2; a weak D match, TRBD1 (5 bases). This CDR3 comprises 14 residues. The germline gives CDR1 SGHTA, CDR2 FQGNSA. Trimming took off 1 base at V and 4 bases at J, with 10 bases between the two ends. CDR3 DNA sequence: TGTGCCAGCAGCTTAGAAGGGGTTGTCTATGGCTACACCTTC. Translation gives CASSLEGVVYGYTF.

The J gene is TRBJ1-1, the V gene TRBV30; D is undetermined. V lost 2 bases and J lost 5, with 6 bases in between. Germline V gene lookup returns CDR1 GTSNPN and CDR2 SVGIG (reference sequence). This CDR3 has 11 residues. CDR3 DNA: TGTGCCTGGAGTTTTCAAACTGAAGCTTTCTTT. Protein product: CAWSFQTEAFF.

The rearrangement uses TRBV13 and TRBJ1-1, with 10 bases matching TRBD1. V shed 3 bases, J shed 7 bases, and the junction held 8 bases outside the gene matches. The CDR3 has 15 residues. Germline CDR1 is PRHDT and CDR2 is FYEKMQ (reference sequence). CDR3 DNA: TGTGCCAGCAGCTTTTACGGGACAGGGGAGATTGAAGCTTTCTTT. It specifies CASSFYGTGEIEAFF.

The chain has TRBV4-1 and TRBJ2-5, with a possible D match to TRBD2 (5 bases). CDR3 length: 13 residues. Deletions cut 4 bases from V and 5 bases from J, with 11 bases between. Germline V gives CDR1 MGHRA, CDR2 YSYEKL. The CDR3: CASSLGLAETQYF. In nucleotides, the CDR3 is TGCGCCAGCAGCCTAGGATTAGCGGAGACCCAGTACTTC.

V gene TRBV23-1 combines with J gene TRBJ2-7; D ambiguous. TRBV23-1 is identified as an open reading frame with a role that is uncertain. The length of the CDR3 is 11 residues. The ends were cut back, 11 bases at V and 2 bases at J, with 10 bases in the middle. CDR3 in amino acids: CAPVETYEQYF. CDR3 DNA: TGCGCCCCAGTTGAAACCTACGAGCAGTACTTC.

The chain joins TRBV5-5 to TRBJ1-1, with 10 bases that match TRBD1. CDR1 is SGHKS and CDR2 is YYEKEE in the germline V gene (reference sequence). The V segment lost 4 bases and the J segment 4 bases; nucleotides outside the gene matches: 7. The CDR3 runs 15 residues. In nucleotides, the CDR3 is TGTGCCAGCAGCAATCGACAGGGGGCAGTCACTGAAGCTTTCTTT. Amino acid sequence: CASSNRQGAVTEAFF.

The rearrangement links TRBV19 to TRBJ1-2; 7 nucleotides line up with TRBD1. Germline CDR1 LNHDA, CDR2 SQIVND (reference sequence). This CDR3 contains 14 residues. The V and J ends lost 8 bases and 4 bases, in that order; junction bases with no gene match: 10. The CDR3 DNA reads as TGTGCCAGTCACCCCCCAGGGGGTGGCTATGGCTACACCTTC. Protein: CASHPPGGGYGYTF.

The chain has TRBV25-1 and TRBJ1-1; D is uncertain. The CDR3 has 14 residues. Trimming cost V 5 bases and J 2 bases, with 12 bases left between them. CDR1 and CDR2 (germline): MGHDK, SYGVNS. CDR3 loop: CASSFPQLNTEAFF. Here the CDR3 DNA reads TGTGCCAGCAGTTTCCCACAGTTAAACACTGAAGCTTTCTTT.

The CDR3 coding sequence is TGCAGTGCTAGTTCGGGAAATGAGCAGTTCTTC. Its protein product is CSASSGNEQFF. The V and J genes are TRBV20-1 and TRBJ2-1; D is perhaps TRBD2 (5 bases). Trimming stripped 3 bases from V and 7 bases from J, with 7 bases between. The CDR3 length is 11 residues. The germline V gene encodes CDR1 DFQATT and CDR2 SNEGSKA (reference sequence).

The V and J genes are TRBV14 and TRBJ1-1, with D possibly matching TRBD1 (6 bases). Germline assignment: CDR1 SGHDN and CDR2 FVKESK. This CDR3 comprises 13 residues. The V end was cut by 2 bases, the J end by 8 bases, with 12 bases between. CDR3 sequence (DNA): TGTGCCAGCAGCCAATATACCGGGACAGAAGCTTTCTTT. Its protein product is CASSQYTGTEAFF. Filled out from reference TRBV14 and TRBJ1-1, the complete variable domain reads EAGVTQFPSHSVIEKGQTVTLRCDPISGHDNLYWYRRVMGKEIKFLLHFVKESKQDESGMPNNRFLAERTGGTYSTLKVQPAELEDSGVYFCASSQYTGTEAFFGQGTRLTVV.

In DNA, the CDR3 is TGCGCCAGCAGTGATTCTAGCGGGAGAGGCGAGACCCAGTACTTC. Its protein is CASSDSSGRGETQYF. This chain links TRBV10-1 with TRBJ2-5; 10 positions match TRBD2. The CDR3 totals 15 residues. Germline V gene sequence: CDR1 WNHNN, CDR2 SYGVQD (reference sequence). Losses at the gene ends were 3 bases for V and 5 bases for J; bases not matched to a gene: 6.